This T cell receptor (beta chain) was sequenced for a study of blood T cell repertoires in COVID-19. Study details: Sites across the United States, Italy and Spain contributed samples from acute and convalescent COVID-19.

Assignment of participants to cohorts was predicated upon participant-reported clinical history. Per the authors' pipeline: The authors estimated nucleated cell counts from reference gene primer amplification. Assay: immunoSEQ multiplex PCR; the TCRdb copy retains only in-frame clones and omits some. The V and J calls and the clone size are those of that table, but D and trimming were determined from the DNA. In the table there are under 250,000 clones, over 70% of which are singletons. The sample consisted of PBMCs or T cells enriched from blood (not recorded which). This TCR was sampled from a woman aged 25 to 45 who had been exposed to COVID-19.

For the CDR3, the DNA is TGTGCCAGCAGCCAAGGCAGGGGCGGGTCTAAAGCTTTCTTT. Residues: CASSQGRGGSKAFF. The V call is TRBV14, the J call TRBJ1-1; weak D call: TRBD1 (6 bases). V was pared by 1 base and J by 9 bases, with 15 bases between. Per germline, CDR1 SGHDN and CDR2 FVKESK. The length of the CDR3 is 14 residues.